The subject of this entry is one TCR beta chain. The junction departs from germline at one end; a sequencing error may be responsible. Germline CDR1 and CDR2: SEHNR and FQNEAQ (reference sequence). The CDR3 length is 16 residues. Assay used: immunoSEQ multiplex PCR; TCRdb lists only in-frame clones, some missing. Counted here are about 92,000 clones, almost 85% occurring once; the ten biggest clones make up approximately 9.8%. These data belong to a study of control samples from healthy donors and cancer patients. Input material: blood. This TCR was recovered from a woman aged 55-69 years in good health. The V call is TRBV7-9, the J call TRBJ1-2; 10 nucleotides align to TRBD1. Here the CDR3 reads CASSFKDRGINNGYTF. In nucleotides, the CDR3 is TGTGCCAGCAGCTTTAAGGACAGGGGGATTAACAATGGCTACACCTTC.